This T cell receptor beta chain was recovered during a study of OX40 agonist ivuxolimab in advanced cancers. Study details: Cancers in dose escalation were hepatocellular, melanoma, renal cell and head and neck.

The CDR3 is 17 residues long. The germline CDR1 and CDR2 sequences are GTSNPN and SVGIG (reference sequence). With V trimmed by 3 bases and J by 0 bases, 9 bases remained unmatched. Only one count was recorded for this clone. The antigen remains unidentified. TCRdb's copy holds only in-frame clones and misses some; the assay was immunoSEQ multiplex PCR. Counted here are 95,000 to 120,000 clones, about 91% occurring once; the ten biggest clones make up roughly 0.66%. Regarding the study as a whole: In a subset of nonresponders, normalized T-cell clonal expansion was also low.

The TCR originated in an adult with an advanced solid tumor such as melanoma, head and neck, liver or kidney cancer. The rearrangement joins TRBV30 to TRBJ1-1; 11 bases fit TRBD1. The sample consisted of CD4+ or CD8+ T cells sorted from blood, taken in a trial of the OX40 agonist ivuxolimab. CDR3 sequence reads: CAWSRDRGMGVNTEAFF. CDR3 DNA sequence: TGTGCCTGGAGCAGGGACAGGGGGATGGGTGTGAACACTGAAGCTTTCTTT.